These 29 T cell receptor beta chains originate from one sample sequenced in a study of shared clonotypes between healthy human individuals. Profiled with immunoSEQ multiplex PCR; TCRdb holds only in-frame clones, not every one. The sample includes 1.4 million or so clones, approximately 98.5% seen only once; the top ten take 0.36%. The material sequenced was naive CD4+ T cells sorted from blood. Noted subset: CD45RA+ positively selected. The receptors derive from a man aged 25-40 years in good health.

The chain uses TRBV4-2 and TRBJ1-4, with 10 nucleotides matching TRBD1. CDR1 and CDR2 (germline): LGHNA, YNFKEQ. This CDR3 has 16 residues. The V segment lost 0 bases and the J segment 7 bases; nucleotides outside the gene matches: 5. This CDR3 reads CASSQDYDRGREKLFF. CDR3 nucleotide sequence: TGTGCCAGCAGCCAAGATTACGACAGGGGGCGTGAAAAACTGTTTTTT.

The table lists this clone with a count of one. This rearrangement joins TRBV14 to TRBJ2-5; a possible D gene is TRBD2 (6 bases). The CDR3 spans 10 residues. CDR1 SGHDN and CDR2 FVKESK come from the germline V gene. As DNA, the CDR3 is TGTGCGGGGGGAGAAGAGACCCAGTACTTC. Its protein product is CAGGEETQYF. Combining the CDR3 with reference TRBV14 and TRBJ2-5 gives the whole variable domain EAGVTQFPSHSVIEKGQTVTLRCDPISGHDNLYWYRRVMGKEIKFLLHFVKESKQDESGMPNNRFLAERTGGTYSTLKVQPAELEDSGVYFCAGGEETQYFGPGTRLLVL.

V gene TRBV7-9 combines with J gene TRBJ1-2; perhaps TRBD1 as D (5 bases). V gave up 4 bases and J gave up 5 bases, with 20 bases separating them. Germline V lookup: CDR1 SEHNR, CDR2 FQNEAQ (reference sequence). The CDR3 covers 16 residues. The CDR3 loop reads CASSSNSGTFVYGYTF. The CDR3 DNA reads as TGTGCCAGCAGCTCGAACTCCGGGACTTTCGTGTATGGCTACACCTTC.

V is TRBV29-1 and J is TRBJ2-6; the D gene is possibly TRBD1 (6 bases). V was cut by 7 bases and J by 0 bases, with 16 bases left in between. Germline lookup yields CDR1 SQVTM and CDR2 ANQGSEA. There are 16 residues in the CDR3. The CDR3 nucleotides are TGCAGCGGAAGACAAACAGGGTTCTCTGGGGCCAACGTCCTGACTTTC. As protein: CSGRQTGFSGANVLTF.

J is TRBJ1-5 and V is TRBV6-1; no reliable D call. There are 13 residues in the CDR3. Germline CDR1 MNHNS, CDR2 SASEGT. With 2 bases removed from V and 9 bases from J, the gap between germline ends came to 11 bases. CDR3 amino acids: CASSESFEGPQHF. The CDR3, as DNA: TGTGCCAGCAGTGAAAGTTTCGAGGGGCCCCAGCATTTT.

This chain links TRBV9 with TRBJ2-5; D is undetermined. Germline V gene sequence: CDR1 SGDLS, CDR2 YYNGEE. Trimming took 0 bases from V and 4 from J, leaving 7 bases between them. This CDR3 has 13 residues. Written as DNA, the CDR3 is TGTGCCAGCAGCGTAGCTCAGACAGAGACCCAGTACTTC. Translation: CASSVAQTETQYF.

The V call is TRBV5-1, the J call TRBJ2-7, with TRBD2 as a possible D gene (5 bases). Germline CDR1 and CDR2: SGHRS and YFSETQ. CDR3 length equals 15 residues. The ends were cut back, 7 bases at V and 3 bases at J, with 20 bases in the middle. In nucleotides, the CDR3 is TGCGCCAGCGCGGCGGGTACCCGCATAAACTACGAGCAGTACTTC. Protein: CASAAGTRINYEQYF.

V and J are TRBV5-1 and TRBJ2-5; TRBD1 aligns across 11 bases. With 1 base clipped from V and 4 bases from J, the junction kept 3 bases outside the gene matches. CDR1 SGHRS and CDR2 YFSETQ come from the germline V gene. The CDR3 consists of 15 residues. The CDR3 DNA follows: TGCGCCAGCAGCTTGAGGACAGGGGGCTTAGAGACCCAGTACTTC. Its protein is CASSLRTGGLETQYF.

CDR3 amino acids: CASSWRRGSKQPQHF. The DNA of the CDR3 is TGTGCCAGTAGTTGGCGGAGGGGCTCTAAGCAGCCCCAGCATTTT. This chain connects TRBV19 to TRBJ1-5, with D possibly TRBD1 on 5 matching bases. The germline V gene has CDR1 LNHDA and CDR2 SQIVND (reference sequence). The CDR3 has 15 amino acids. Between the trimmed V and J ends, which lost 5 bases and 7 bases, there was a span of 18 bases.

The sample holds one count of this clone. This chain links TRBV5-6 with TRBJ2-5, with no clear D. This CDR3 is 13 amino acids long. Per the germline V gene, CDR1 is SGHDT and CDR2 is YYEEEE. The ends were cut back, 1 base at V and 3 bases at J, with 7 bases in the middle. The CDR3: CASSLRPEETQYF. The DNA of the CDR3 is TGTGCCAGCAGCTTGAGACCGGAAGAGACCCAGTACTTC.

This sequence joins TRBV10-3 and TRBJ2-3, with 8 bases aligning to TRBD2. This CDR3 region has 15 residues. V lost 8 bases to trimming and J lost 2 bases; unmatched junction nucleotides: 9. Germline values: CDR1 ENHRY, CDR2 SYGVKD. CDR3 nucleotides: TGTGCCATCTCCTCGGGGGGGAGCCACACAGATACGCAGTATTTT. The encoded protein is CAISSGGSHTDTQYF.

The rearrangement links TRBV5-1 to TRBJ2-7, with 7 bases fitting TRBD1. V was pared by 1 base and J by 1 base, with 5 bases of the junction left unmatched. Germline-derived CDR1 and CDR2 are SGHRS and YFSETQ. This CDR3 has 15 amino acids. The CDR3 here is CASSLLGTESYEQYF. The CDR3 DNA sequence: TGCGCCAGCAGCTTGCTGGGGACAGAATCCTACGAGCAGTACTTC.

The chain is built from TRBV7-2 and TRBJ2-5, with a tentative D call TRBD2 (5 bases). The CDR3 spans 14 residues. Germline V gene lookup returns CDR1 SGHTA and CDR2 FQGNSA. Trimming pared 2 bases from V and 2 bases from J, leaving 9 bases between. CDR3 region: CASSLSGLQETQYF. DNA of the CDR3: TGTGCCAGCAGCTTATCCGGACTGCAAGAGACCCAGTACTTC.

This clone was observed a single time. The chain uses TRBV9 and TRBJ2-2; tentatively, D is TRBD1 (6 bases). V was cut by 3 bases and J by 2 bases, with 8 bases left in between. The CDR3 loop spans 14 amino acids. Germline V gene lookup returns CDR1 SGDLS and CDR2 YYNGEE. The CDR3 DNA follows: TGTGCCAGCAGCGACAGGGTCAACACCGGGGAGCTGTTTTTT. This encodes CASSDRVNTGELFF.

This rearrangement joins TRBV29-1 to TRBJ2-1; the match to TRBD1 covers 8 bases. Trimming took 8 bases from V and 5 from J; bases not matched to a gene: 8. The CDR3 has 13 residues. Germline assignment: CDR1 SQVTM and CDR2 ANQGSEA. The DNA of the CDR3 is TGCAGCACGCAGGGACAGGCTAACAATGAGCAGTTCTTC. Its protein product is CSTQGQANNEQFF.

The chain links TRBV5-4 to TRBJ2-1, with a tentative D call TRBD2 (6 bases). CDR3 length: 15 amino acids. From germline, CDR1 is SGHNT and CDR2 YYREEE (reference sequence). V lost 4 bases and J lost 10, with 21 bases in between. The CDR3, as DNA: TGTGCCAGCAGCAGCACATGGGACTGGCAAAGCGAGCAGTTCTTC. Residues: CASSSTWDWQSEQFF. Supplemented by reference TRBV5-4 and TRBJ2-1, the full variable domain reads ETGVTQSPTHLIKTRGQQVTLRCSSQSGHNTVSWYQQALGQGPQFIFQYYREEENGRGNFPPRFSGLQFPNYSSELNVNALELDDSALYLCASSSTWDWQSEQFFGPGTRLTVL.

V is TRBV30 and J is TRBJ2-1; no reliable D call. The germline V and J ends were trimmed by 8 bases and 1 base, with 12 bases remaining between them. The CDR3 has 13 amino acids. Germline CDR1 reads GTSNPN; CDR2 reads SVGIG (reference sequence). For the CDR3, the DNA is TGTGCCCTGGAACCGGTATCCTACAATGAGCAGTTCTTC. Translated: CALEPVSYNEQFF.

The chain links TRBV2 to TRBJ2-5, with 7 bases fitting TRBD2. The CDR3 covers 13 residues. V trimming: 7 bases; J trimming: 3 bases; junction bases outside the gene matches: 5. Per germline, CDR1 SNHLY and CDR2 FYNNEI. CDR3 coding DNA: TGTGCCAGCACAGCAAGCGGGAAAGAGACCCAGTACTTC. Protein product: CASTASGKETQYF.

This chain links TRBV7-8 with TRBJ2-1; D might be TRBD1 or TRBD2, each matching 5 bases. The germline CDR1 and CDR2 sequences are SGHVS and FQNEAQ. With 0 bases removed from V and 4 bases from J, the gap between germline ends came to 22 bases. The CDR3 length is 19 residues. The CDR3 coding sequence is TGTGCCAGCAGCTTAGCGCCCCGCAGTCCTGGGACGCTGTACAATGAGCAGTTCTTC. Residues: CASSLAPRSPGTLYNEQFF.

This sequence joins TRBV5-4 and TRBJ2-7; 7 bases line up with TRBD2. The CDR3 is 13 residues long. Germline V lookup: CDR1 SGHNT, CDR2 YYREEE (reference sequence). With V trimmed by 3 bases and J by 4 bases, 4 bases remained unmatched. The CDR3 bases are TGTGCCAGCAGCTCAGCGGGAAGGTACGAGCAGTACTTC. It is translated as CASSSAGRYEQYF.

The chain links TRBV28 to TRBJ2-1; possible D gene TRBD2, 5 bases. The CDR3 is 12 residues long. V was pared by 6 bases and J by 7 bases, with 10 bases between. Germline V CDR1 and CDR2: MDHEN, SYDVKM. CDR3 amino acids: CASRSPGNEQFF. CDR3 DNA: TGTGCCAGCAGGTCCCCGGGGAATGAGCAGTTCTTC.

The chain joins TRBV11-2 to TRBJ1-5; D gene unclear. V lost 5 bases and J 7 bases, leaving 12 bases between the germline ends. The CDR3 spans 13 residues. Germline V gene sequence: CDR1 SGHAT, CDR2 FQNNGV. Here the CDR3 DNA reads TGTGCCAGCAGCCTCTACAACGCACAGCCCCAGCATTTT. It translates to CASSLYNAQPQHF. The whole variable domain, filled in from reference TRBV11-2 and TRBJ1-5, reads EAGVAQSPRYKIIEKRQSVAFWCNPISGHATLYWYQQILGQGPKLLIQFQNNGVVDDSQLPKDRFSAERLKGVDSTLKIQPAKLEDSAVYLCASSLYNAQPQHFGDGTRLSIL.

This clone was counted a few times. The chain employs TRBV5-6 and TRBJ2-3, with D hard to call. The CDR3 loop spans 12 amino acids. V was clipped by 4 bases and J by 4 bases, with 7 bases between them. CDR1 SGHDT and CDR2 YYEEEE come from the germline V gene. CDR3 protein: CASSIRPDTQYF. The DNA of the CDR3 is TGTGCCAGCAGCATACGACCAGATACGCAGTATTTT.

The table lists this clone with a count of one. The chain employs TRBV7-2 and TRBJ2-7, with D perhaps assigned TRBD1 or TRBD2 (7 bases each). This CDR3 region has 16 residues. Germline V gene data show CDR1 as SGHTA and CDR2 as FQGNSA. With 5 bases removed from V and 0 bases from J, the gap between germline ends came to 17 bases. The CDR3 region has the DNA TGTGCCAGCAGCCTAGGGGGGGCAGGGGGCTCCTACGAGCAGTACTTC. Residues: CASSLGGAGGSYEQYF.

V is TRBV4-3 and J is TRBJ2-7, with 7 bases lining up with TRBD2. Losses at the gene ends were 0 bases for V and 4 bases for J; bases not matched to a gene: 3. The CDR3 runs to 14 residues. CDR1 is LGHNA, CDR2 YSLEER, per germline. The CDR3, as DNA: TGCGCCAGCAGCCAAGAACTAGCGCAGTACGAGCAGTACTTC. It yields the protein CASSQELAQYEQYF.

The V call is TRBV4-1, the J call TRBJ1-5; 9 bases are shared with TRBD1. CDR3 size: 16 residues. V shed 1 base, J shed 6 bases, and the junction held 7 bases outside the gene matches. Per germline, CDR1 MGHRA and CDR2 YSYEKL. For the CDR3, the DNA is TGCGCCAGCAGCCAAGCGACAGGGGGGGGAGGTCAGCCCCAGCATTTT. Translated, it gives CASSQATGGGGQPQHF.

The gene calls are TRBV6-5 and TRBJ2-7, with a weak D call TRBD1 (5 bases). CDR1 MNHEY and CDR2 SVGAGI come from the germline V gene. CDR3 length: 15 amino acids. Trimming took 0 bases from V and 2 from J, leaving 11 bases between them. The CDR3 DNA reads as TGTGCCAGCAGTTACTCTGCAGGGTTGACCTACGAGCAGTACTTC. Its protein is CASSYSAGLTYEQYF.

V gene TRBV5-6 combines with J gene TRBJ2-1; D could derive from TRBD1 or TRBD2 (5 bases each). The CDR3 loop spans 14 amino acids. Trimming removed 3 bases from V and 6 bases from J, with 13 bases in between. Germline CDR1 is SGHDT and CDR2 is YYEEEE. The CDR3 region is CASSSIGTLNEQFF. The CDR3 DNA reads TGTGCCAGCAGCTCTATTGGGACCCTCAATGAGCAGTTCTTC.

J is TRBJ2-7 and V is TRBV18; D possibly corresponds to TRBD2 (6 bases). Trimming took off 6 bases at V and 2 bases at J, with 14 bases between the two ends. The CDR3 spans 14 residues. Germline V gene lookup returns CDR1 KGHSH and CDR2 LQKENI. In DNA, the CDR3 is TGTGCCAGCTCCCGCGGAGGGGTCGCCTACGAGCAGTACTTC. It is translated as CASSRGGVAYEQYF.